This is a list of T cell receptor beta chains from one sample in a study of cytomegalovirus exposure and HLA in healthy donors. Here immunoSEQ multiplex PCR was the method, and the copy in TCRdb shows in-frame clones only, minus some. The table includes fewer than 120,000 clones, roughly 87% detected once. Sample: PBMCs. The receptors come from a woman aged 18-35 years in good health and CMV-seronegative. CDR3s include the opening cysteine and the closing phenylalanine or tryptophan. The D gene is left open where the match is weak. Size is stated for part of the rows, as once, few or many counts, or as a class when the clone is expanded.

v_call	d_call	clone_size	j_call	cdr3_aa	cdr3_nt
TRBV7-6	.	.	TRBJ1-1	CASSLGGPGTEAFF	TGTGCCAGCAGCTTAGGTGGGCCCGGAACTGAAGCTTTCTTT
TRBV5-6	.	.	TRBJ2-3	CASSFVPTDTQYF	TGTGCCAGCAGCTTTGTTCCGACAGATACGCAGTATTTT
TRBV7-9	TRBD1	.	TRBJ1-5	CASSSRGGTGGADNQPQHF	TGTGCCAGCAGCTCCCGTGGGGGGACAGGGGGCGCGGACAATCAGCCCCAGCATTTT
TRBV29-1	TRBD2	.	TRBJ2-1	CSVVPLAGEYNEQFF	TGCAGCGTTGTACCCCTAGCGGGAGAATATAATGAGCAGTTCTTC
TRBV6-1	.	.	TRBJ2-7	CASRVGVVGDYEQYF	TGTGCCAGCAGGGTAGGGGTCGTAGGGGACTACGAGCAGTACTTC
TRBV7-2	TRBD1	once	TRBJ1-2	CASSLVTTGSYGYTF	TGTGCCAGCAGCTTAGTAACGACAGGGAGCTATGGCTACACCTTC
TRBV28	.	.	TRBJ1-4	CASSYAVSPQGTNEKLFF	TGTGCCAGCAGTTATGCGGTGTCCCCTCAGGGAACTAATGAAAAACTGTTTTTT
TRBV7-9	.	.	TRBJ2-6	CASPESGTKLSGANVLTF	TGTGCCAGCCCTGAATCCGGGACAAAACTCTCTGGGGCCAACGTCCTGACTTTC
TRBV18	.	.	TRBJ2-5	CASSSGSSGGWETQYF	TGTGCCAGCTCGTCGGGATCGTCGGGGGGCTGGGAGACCCAGTACTTC
TRBV5-4	TRBD1	.	TRBJ2-3	CASSRGTGSTDTQYF	TGTGCCAGCAGCCGCGGGACAGGCAGCACAGATACGCAGTATTTT
TRBV2	.	.	TRBJ1-1	CASSKAHPSMNTEAFF	TGTGCCAGCAGTAAAGCACATCCAAGTATGAACACTGAAGCTTTCTTT
TRBV5-6	.	once	TRBJ2-7	CASSRRGGGQYF	TGTGCCAGCAGCAGGCGGGGTGGCGGGCAGTACTTC
TRBV7-3	TRBD1	.	TRBJ1-1	CASSPLETGDNTEAFF	TGTGCCAGCAGCCCCCTTGAGACAGGGGACAACACTGAAGCTTTCTTT
TRBV7-9	.	.	TRBJ1-3	CASSFLSVSGNTIYF	TGTGCCAGCAGCTTTCTCTCCGTCTCTGGAAACACCATATATTTT
TRBV30	.	.	TRBJ1-1	CAWSENSNTEAFF	TGTGCCTGGAGTGAGAACTCGAACACTGAAGCTTTCTTT
TRBV28	.	.	TRBJ2-7	CASSLGTSHYEQYF	TGTGCCAGCAGTTTGGGGACAAGTCACTACGAGCAGTACTTC
TRBV9	.	.	TRBJ1-2	CASSGRLGEYYGYTF	TGTGCCAGCAGCGGGAGGCTCGGGGAGTACTATGGCTACACCTTC
TRBV27	TRBD1	.	TRBJ1-2	CASSVQQTGGFYGYTF	TGTGCCAGCAGCGTCCAACAGACAGGGGGTTTCTATGGCTACACCTTC
TRBV4-3	.	once	TRBJ1-4	CASSQDPAGANEKLFF	TGCGCCAGCAGCCAAGATCCGGCAGGGGCTAATGAAAAACTGTTTTTT
TRBV30	TRBD1	.	TRBJ1-1	CACTGTGNTEAFF	TGTGCCTGCACCGGGACAGGGAACACTGAAGCTTTCTTT
TRBV30	.	.	TRBJ2-5	CAWSGVDQETQYF	TGTGCCTGGAGCGGGGTGGACCAAGAGACCCAGTACTTC
TRBV6-5	.	.	TRBJ2-5	CASSYSGAPRGETQYF	TGTGCCAGCAGTTACTCAGGGGCGCCTCGGGGGGAGACCCAGTACTTC
TRBV25-1	.	.	TRBJ2-1	CASSLLQGQVGINEQFF	TGTGCCAGCAGTCTTTTACAGGGTCAAGTGGGCATCAATGAGCAGTTCTTC
TRBV7-8	.	.	TRBJ2-2	CASSPGTATTGELFF	TGTGCCAGCAGCCCCGGGACTGCCACAACCGGGGAGCTGTTTTTT
TRBV28	.	.	TRBJ1-2	CASRGGGSEYGYTF	TGTGCCAGCAGAGGGGGAGGGTCAGAGTATGGCTACACCTTC
TRBV11-2	.	.	TRBJ1-1	CASSYGGTEAFF	TGTGCCAGCAGCTATGGGGGGACTGAAGCTTTCTTT